The clone carrying this TCR beta chain has a count of ten or more. The antigen is undetermined. The data were obtained in a study of identical twins. The CDR3 extends over 15 amino acids. J lost 4 bases, V lost 6 bases, and 9 bases had no gene match. Germline CDR1 reads DFQATT; CDR2 reads SNEGSKA (reference sequence). General study findings and limits: Reduced insertions were recorded for abundant cord blood beta clonotypes, with no such pattern in memory repertoires.

TCRdb analysed the 5' RACE reads with MiXCR anew, one entry per CDR3 protein. Of 200,000 or so distinct CDR3 sequences listed, 6.5% to 8.5% were seen once; the top ten hold around 2.1%. In addition, the sample was reused for a study of yellow fever vaccine responses in identical twins.

The chain joins TRBV20-1 to TRBJ2-1, with 10 positions matching TRBD2. The sample was memory (CD45RO+) T cells sorted from blood. The receptor was isolated from a woman aged 18 to 35 in good health. CDR3 protein: CSAEILAGAYNEQFF. CDR3 sequence (DNA): TGCAGTGCCGAGATCCTAGCGGGGGCATACAATGAGCAGTTCTTC.